This T cell receptor beta chain is drawn from a study of blood T cell repertoires in COVID-19. The sample holds a few counts of this clone. Only in-frame clones appear in the TCRdb table, and some are missing; sequencing was by immunoSEQ multiplex PCR. The sample contains roughly 200,000 clones, roughly 90% of which appear only once. Recruitment covered 20 to 25 US areas and drew participants whose ages spanned roughly 18 to 100 years. The germline gives CDR1 LGHDT, CDR2 YNNKEL (reference sequence). CDR3 length: 14 residues. J lost 1 base, V lost 6 bases, and 5 bases had no gene match. The clonotype originates from a woman aged 30 to 39 who had recovered from COVID-19. V and J are TRBV3-1 (or the pseudogene TRBV3-2) and TRBJ1-1, with 7 bases lining up with TRBD1. Material for sequencing was PBMCs or T cells enriched from blood (not recorded which). The CDR3 bases are TGTGCCAGCAGTTACCGGGACAGGAACACTGAAGCTTTCTTT. It codes for CASSYRDRNTEAFF.